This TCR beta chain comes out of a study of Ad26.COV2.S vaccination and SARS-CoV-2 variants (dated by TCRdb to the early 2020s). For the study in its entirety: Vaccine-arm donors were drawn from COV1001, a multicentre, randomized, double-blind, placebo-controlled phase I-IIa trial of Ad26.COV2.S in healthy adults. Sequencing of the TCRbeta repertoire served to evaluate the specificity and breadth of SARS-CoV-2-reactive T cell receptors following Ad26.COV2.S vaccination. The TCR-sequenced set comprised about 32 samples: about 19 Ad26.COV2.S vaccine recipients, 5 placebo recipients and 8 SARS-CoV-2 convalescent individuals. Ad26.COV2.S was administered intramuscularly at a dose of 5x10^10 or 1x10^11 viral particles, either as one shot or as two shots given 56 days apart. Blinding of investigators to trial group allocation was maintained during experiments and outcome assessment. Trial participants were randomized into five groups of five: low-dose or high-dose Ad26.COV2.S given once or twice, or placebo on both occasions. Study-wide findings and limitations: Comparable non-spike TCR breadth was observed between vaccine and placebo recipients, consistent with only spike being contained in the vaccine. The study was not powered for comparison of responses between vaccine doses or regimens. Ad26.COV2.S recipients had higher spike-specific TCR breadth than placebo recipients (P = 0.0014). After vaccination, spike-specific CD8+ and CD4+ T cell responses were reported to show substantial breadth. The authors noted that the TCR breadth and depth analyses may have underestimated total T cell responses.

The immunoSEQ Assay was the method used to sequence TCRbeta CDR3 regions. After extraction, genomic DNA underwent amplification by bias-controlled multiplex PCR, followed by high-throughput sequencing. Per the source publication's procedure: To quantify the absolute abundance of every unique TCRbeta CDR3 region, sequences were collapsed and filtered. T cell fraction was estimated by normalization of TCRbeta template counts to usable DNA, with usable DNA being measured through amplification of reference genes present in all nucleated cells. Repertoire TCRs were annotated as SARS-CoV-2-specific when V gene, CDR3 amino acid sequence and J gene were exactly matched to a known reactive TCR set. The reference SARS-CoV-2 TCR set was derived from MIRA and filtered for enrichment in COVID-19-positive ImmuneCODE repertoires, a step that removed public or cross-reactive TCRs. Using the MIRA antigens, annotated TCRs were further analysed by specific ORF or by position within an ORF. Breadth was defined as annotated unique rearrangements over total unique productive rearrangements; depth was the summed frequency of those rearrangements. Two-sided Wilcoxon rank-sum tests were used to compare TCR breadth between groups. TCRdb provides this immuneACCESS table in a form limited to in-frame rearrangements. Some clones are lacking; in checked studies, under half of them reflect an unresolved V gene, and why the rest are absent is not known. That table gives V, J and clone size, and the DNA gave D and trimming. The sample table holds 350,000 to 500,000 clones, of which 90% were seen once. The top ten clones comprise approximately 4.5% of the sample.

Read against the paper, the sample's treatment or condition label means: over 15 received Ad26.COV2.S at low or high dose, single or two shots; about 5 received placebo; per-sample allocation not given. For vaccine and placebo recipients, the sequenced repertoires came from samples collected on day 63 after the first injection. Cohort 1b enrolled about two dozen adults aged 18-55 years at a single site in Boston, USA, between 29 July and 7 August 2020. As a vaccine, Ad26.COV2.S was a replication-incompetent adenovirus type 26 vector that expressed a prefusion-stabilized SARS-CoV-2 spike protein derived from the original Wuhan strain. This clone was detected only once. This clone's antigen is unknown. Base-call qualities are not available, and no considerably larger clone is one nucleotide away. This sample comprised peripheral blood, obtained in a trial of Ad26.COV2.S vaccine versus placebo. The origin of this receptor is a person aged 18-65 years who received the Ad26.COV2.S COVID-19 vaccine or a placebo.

The CDR3 protein: CASSRDRPYEQYF. The sequenced DNA: TGTGCCAGCTCACGGGACAGACCATACGAGCAGTACTTC. The V gene is TRBV18 and the J gene is TRBJ2-7, with 7 middle bases fitting TRBD1. Spanning cysteine to phenylalanine, the CDR3 consists of 13 amino acids. The DNA shown is the 39-base CDR3, in frame from base 1. The germline V gene provides CDR1 KGHSH and CDR2 LQKENI. V has 4 bases trimmed and J has 4 bases trimmed; junction bases matching no gene number 4.